Following are 26 T cell receptor beta chains from one sample sequenced in a study of T cell repertoires in cytomegalovirus infection. TCRdb independently ran MiXCR on the reads; one entry per CDR3 protein. The sample consists of some 390,000 distinct CDR3 sequences, 15% to 20% of them appearing once. The sequencing sample was made of PBMCs. The receptors derive from a human donor in good health (CMV status not recorded). Some clones in this sample may be carry-over from other donors' samples.

This clonotype was seen repeatedly, ten times or more. This rearrangement joins TRBV7-9 to TRBJ2-1; 10 bases agree with TRBD2. CDR1 and CDR2 (germline): SEHNR, FQNEAQ (reference sequence). The J segment lost 9 bases and the V segment lost 10 bases, leaving 18 bases of the junction unmatched. CDR3 length equals 16 residues. The CDR3 loop reads CATYPGASGSPVEQFF. In nucleotides, the CDR3 is TGTGCCACCTACCCCGGGGCTAGCGGGAGTCCGGTTGAGCAGTTCTTC.

This clonotype was counted at least ten times. The CDR3 is CASSLILLASPGELFF. CDR3 coding DNA: TGTGCCAGCAGTTTAATCCTGCTAGCTTCGCCCGGGGAGCTGTTTTTT. The chain employs TRBV28 and TRBJ2-2, with a possible D match to TRBD2 (5 bases). Trimming took 2 bases from V and 6 from J, leaving 16 bases between them. CDR1 MDHEN and CDR2 SYDVKM come from the germline V gene. The CDR3 covers 16 residues.

This clonotype was seen more than once but under ten times. Here the CDR3 reads CASSSLGGNGEQFF. CDR3 nucleotides: TGTGCCAGCAGCTCCTTGGGGGGAAACGGTGAGCAGTTCTTC. This chain uses TRBV5-4 with TRBJ2-1, with a tentative D call TRBD2 (6 bases). The CDR3 extends over 14 amino acids. Germline V lookup: CDR1 SGHNT, CDR2 YYREEE (reference sequence). Trimming cost V 3 bases and J 9 bases, with 16 bases left between them.

This clonotype was counted a few times. The chain has TRBV15 and TRBJ1-5, with unresolved D. The CDR3 runs 13 residues. The germline gives CDR1 LNHNV, CDR2 YYDKDF (reference sequence). The V end was cut by 0 bases, the J end by 7 bases, with 7 bases between. As DNA, the CDR3 is TGTGCCACCAGCAGAGACCAAAACCAGCCCCAGCATTTT. It translates to CATSRDQNQPQHF. The whole variable domain, remainder taken from reference TRBV15 and TRBJ1-5, is DAMVIQNPRYQVTQFGKPVTLSCSQTLNHNVMYWYQQKSSQAPKLLFHYYDKDFNNEADTPDNFQSRRPNTSFCFLDIRSPGLGDTAMYLCATSRDQNQPQHFGDGTRLSIL.

The sample holds a few counts of this clonotype. Compared with germline, one end of the junction differs, possibly owing to a read error. The chain combines TRBV28 with TRBJ1-1, with D unresolved. Germline V gene sequence: CDR1 MDHEN, CDR2 SYDVKM. There are 13 residues in the CDR3. CDR3 nucleotide sequence: TGTGCCAGCAGTTCCTCCGGCCTCGTGGATATTAAGTTT. Residues: CASSSSGLVDIKF.

This clonotype has a count of ten or more. The chain is built from TRBV7-8 and TRBJ2-1; TRBD1 matches 7 bases. Germline-derived CDR1 and CDR2 are SGHVS and FQNEAQ. V was pared by 1 base and J by 6 bases, with 6 bases of the junction left unmatched. CDR3 size: 15 residues. CDR3 residues: CASSLDDRDGNEQFF. CDR3 nucleotides: TGTGCCAGCAGCTTAGATGACAGGGATGGCAATGAGCAGTTCTTC. Full variable domain (outside the CDR3, taken from reference TRBV7-8 and TRBJ2-1): GAGVSQSPRYKVAKRGQDVALRCDPISGHVSLFWYQQALGQGPEFLTYFQNEAQLDKSGLPSDRFFAERPEGSVSTLKIQRTQQEDSAVYLCASSLDDRDGNEQFFGPGTRLTVL.

This clonotype has ten or more counts. The V call is TRBV27, the J call TRBJ1-2; D not resolved. The CDR3 consists of 13 residues. The V end lost 6 bases, the J end lost 2 bases, and 10 bases lay between the germline ends. CDR1 MNHEY and CDR2 SMNVEV come from the germline V gene (reference sequence). The CDR3 DNA follows: TGTGCCAGCAGATTAGCCAGCAACTATGGCTACACCTTC. Encoded protein: CASRLASNYGYTF.

Ten or more counts support this clonotype. V gene TRBV7-2 combines with J gene TRBJ2-1; D not certain. V shed 5 bases and J shed 1 base, with 9 bases lying between them. There are 14 residues in the CDR3. CDR1 and CDR2 from the germline V gene are SGHTA and FQGNSA. CDR3 region: CASSPTGSYNEQFF. CDR3 bases: TGTGCCAGCAGCCCGACGGGTTCCTACAATGAGCAGTTCTTC.

This clonotype has ten or more counts. The rearrangement links TRBV7-6 to TRBJ1-3; D remains unclear. V lost 5 bases and J 0 bases, leaving 11 bases between the germline ends. This CDR3 is built from 15 residues. Per the germline V gene, CDR1 is SGHVS and CDR2 is FNYEAQ. This CDR3 reads CASSPDRGSGNTIYF. Written as DNA, the CDR3 is TGTGCCAGCAGCCCCGACCGGGGCTCTGGAAACACCATATATTTT.

This clonotype has a handful of counts. The chain's CDR3 is CSVESGPAGRGIQYF. In nucleotides, the CDR3 is TGCAGCGTTGAATCCGGGCCTGCGGGCAGGGGCATTCAGTACTTC. V gene TRBV29-1 combines with J gene TRBJ2-4; weak D call: TRBD1 (6 bases). V lost 2 bases and J lost 9, with 20 bases in between. Germline V gene sequence: CDR1 SQVTM, CDR2 ANQGSEA. The CDR3 covers 15 residues.

This clonotype was counted a few times. The V gene is TRBV3-1, the J gene TRBJ1-1, with 7 bases fitting TRBD1. The CDR3 spans 12 residues. The J segment lost 8 bases and the V segment lost 5 bases, leaving 5 bases of the junction unmatched. Per germline, CDR1 LGHDT and CDR2 YNNKEL (reference sequence). The CDR3 is CASSFRDSEAFF. The CDR3 DNA follows: TGTGCCAGCAGCTTCCGGGACAGCGAAGCTTTCTTT.

The chain is built from TRBV10-2 and TRBJ2-1, with D hard to call. There are 13 residues in the CDR3. V was cut by 6 bases and J by 4 bases, with 10 bases left in between. Germline loops: CDR1 WSHSY, CDR2 SAAADI. The CDR3 spells CASRGGLYNEQFF. In nucleotides, the CDR3 is TGCGCCAGCAGAGGCGGATTGTACAATGAGCAGTTCTTC.

The J gene is TRBJ2-2, the V gene TRBV20-1, with D tentatively TRBD2 (6 bases). V was clipped by 6 bases and J by 0 bases, with 14 bases between them. Germline V gene lookup returns CDR1 DFQATT and CDR2 SNEGSKA (reference sequence). The CDR3 extends over 15 amino acids. Here the CDR3 reads CSAYEGTSNTGELFF. In nucleotides, the CDR3 is TGCAGTGCATATGAGGGGACTTCGAACACCGGGGAGCTGTTTTTT.

This clonotype occurred a few times. This sequence joins TRBV2 and TRBJ1-2, with 7 bases that match TRBD1. CDR3 length equals 14 residues. Germline V lookup: CDR1 SNHLY, CDR2 FYNNEI. The J segment lost 0 bases and the V segment lost 4 bases, leaving 2 bases of the junction unmatched. As DNA, the CDR3 is TGTGCCAGCAGTGGAGGGACAGCTAACTATGGCTACACCTTC. Translated: CASSGGTANYGYTF. Filled out from reference TRBV2 and TRBJ1-2, the complete variable domain reads EPEVTQTPSHQVTQMGQEVILRCVPISNHLYFYWYRQILGQKVEFLVSFYNNEISEKSEIFDDQFSVERPDGSNFTLKIRSTKLEDSAMYFCASSGGTANYGYTFGSGTRLTVV.

CDR3 sequence: CASSEIFVFQPISDSPLHF. The CDR3 DNA reads TGTGCCAGCAGTGAAATTTTCGTATTCCAACCCATTTCGGATTCACCCCTCCACTTT. The rearrangement links TRBV2 to TRBJ1-6; D gene unclear. The CDR3 sequence is 19 residues long. Germline V gives CDR1 SNHLY, CDR2 FYNNEI. V lost 2 bases, J lost 8 bases, and 25 bases lay in between.

This clonotype was seen just once. This clone may be a read error of a much larger clone one base away. It is likely a read error, because the conserved phenylalanine at the end of the CDR3 is missing. V gene TRBV7-2 combines with J gene TRBJ2-7, with TRBD2 identical over 7 bases. Germline CDR1 is SGHTA and CDR2 is FQGNSA. This CDR3 has 14 amino acids. With V trimmed by 3 bases and J by 6 bases, 8 bases remained unmatched. CDR3: CASSLGGRFGEQYL. DNA for the CDR3: TGTGCCAGCAGCTTGGGCGGGAGATTTGGCGAGCAGTACCTC.

The chain joins TRBV5-1 to TRBJ2-3, with D hard to call. V was clipped by 3 bases and J by 6 bases, with 11 bases between them. The V gene's germline CDR1 is SGHRS and CDR2 YFSETQ. The CDR3 is 13 residues long. CDR3 region: CASSSIPEDTQYF. The CDR3 nucleotides read TGCGCCAGCAGCTCTATCCCTGAGGATACGCAGTATTTT.

This clonotype was counted at least ten times. V is TRBV7-8 and J is TRBJ2-1; D perhaps matches TRBD1 (6 bases). V shed 5 bases and J shed 1 base, with 15 bases lying between them. Germline CDR1 SGHVS, CDR2 FQNEAQ. The CDR3 is 16 amino acids. Here the CDR3 DNA reads TGTGCCAGCAGCACCCGAACAGGGTTGTCCTACAATGAGCAGTTCTTC. As protein: CASSTRTGLSYNEQFF.

J is TRBJ2-3 and V is TRBV18; TRBD2 matches at 8 bases. V was pared by 6 bases and J by 3 bases, with 5 bases of the junction left unmatched. The CDR3 contains 14 residues. Per the germline V gene, CDR1 is KGHSH and CDR2 is LQKENI. The CDR3 protein is CASSYGLATDTQYF. CDR3 nucleotides: TGTGCCAGCTCGTACGGACTAGCAACAGATACGCAGTATTTT.

Regarding this clonotype: A single base separates this from a much larger clone, so it may be a read error. The chain combines TRBV7-2 with TRBJ2-5, with 7 positions matching TRBD1. The CDR3 sequence is 15 residues long. The germline V gene encodes CDR1 SGHTA and CDR2 FQGNSA. CDR3 sequence: CSSSPTGFRQETQYF. The CDR3 nucleotides read TGTTCCAGCAGCCCGACAGGGTTTCGCCAAGAGACCCAGTACTTC. The whole variable domain, filled in from reference TRBV7-2 and TRBJ2-5, reads GAGVSQSPSNKVTEKGKDVELRCDPISGHTALYWYRQSLGQGLEFLIYFQGNSAPDKSGLPSDRFSAERTGGSVSTLTIQRTQQEDSAVYLCSSSPTGFRQETQYFGPGTRLLVL.

The rearrangement uses TRBV20-1 and TRBJ1-2, with 9 nucleotides matching TRBD1. Germline CDR1 and CDR2: DFQATT and SNEGSKA (reference sequence). The CDR3 totals 14 residues. The trim removed 6 bases at V and 0 bases at J, leaving 5 bases unmatched. CDR3 loop: CSARNRGPNYGYTF. CDR3 bases: TGCAGTGCCCGGAACAGGGGGCCTAACTATGGCTACACCTTC.

V gene TRBV4-2 combines with J gene TRBJ2-7; D tentatively fits TRBD1 or TRBD2 (7 bases each). Trimming removed 4 bases from V and 2 bases from J, with 15 bases in between. The V gene's germline CDR1 is LGHNA and CDR2 YNFKEQ. CDR3 length: 15 amino acids. CDR3 sequence (DNA): TGTGCCAGCAGCCGAGGGGCAGGGGGGGCCTACGAGCAGTACTTC. It codes for CASSRGAGGAYEQYF.

This clonotype was counted ten times or more. The J gene is TRBJ2-7, the V gene TRBV12-3 or TRBV12-4; D may match TRBD1 or TRBD2 (5 bases each). With 3 bases removed from V and 4 bases from J, the gap between germline ends came to 7 bases. The CDR3 spans 12 residues. This CDR3 reads CASSLGEYEQYF. The CDR3 DNA sequence: TGTGCCAGCAGTTTGGGGGAATACGAGCAGTACTTC.

This clonotype was observed a handful of times. The chain links TRBV10-3 to TRBJ2-7; 7 bases align to TRBD2. Germline V gene data show CDR1 as ENHRY and CDR2 as SYGVKD. V lost 2 bases to trimming and J lost 3 bases; unmatched junction nucleotides: 4. This CDR3 has 14 amino acids. DNA for the CDR3: TGTGCCATCAGTGAGGGGGGGGTCATCTACGAGCAGTACTTC. Protein sequence: CAISEGGVIYEQYF.

This clonotype showed up just a few times. The chain uses TRBV6-5 and TRBJ2-7; tentatively, D is TRBD1 (5 bases). Germline values: CDR1 MNHEY, CDR2 SVGAGI. The CDR3 loop spans 13 amino acids. Trimming pared 6 bases from V and 5 bases from J, leaving 14 bases between. The CDR3 loop is CASREQGAHEQYF. In nucleotides, the CDR3 is TGTGCCAGCAGGGAGCAGGGTGCGCACGAGCAGTACTTC.

This clonotype turned up a few times. V is TRBV6-2 or TRBV6-3 and J is TRBJ2-5; no definite D call. V was shortened by 0 bases and J by 5 bases, with 13 bases between the two germline ends. Germline-derived CDR1 and CDR2 are MNHEY and SVGEGT. CDR3 length equals 15 residues. Written as DNA, the CDR3 is TGTGCCAGCAGTTACTCGATCCTGGTAGGCGAGACCCAGTACTTC. It codes for CASSYSILVGETQYF.